The next 4 T cell receptor beta chains were all read from a single sample in a study of CD8+CD57+ T cells in acquired aplastic anemia. Using genomic DNA as the template, TCR beta VDJ and CDR3 profiling was carried out. TCRdb re-analysed the reads in MiXCR, keeping a single row per CDR3 protein. The repertoire includes about 190,000 distinct CDR3 sequences, 55% to 70% of them detected once, and roughly 50% sits in the top ten. Sequencing input: sorted CD4+, CD8+, or CD8+CD57+ T cells (not recorded which) from PBMCs. These receptors all stem from a human donor with severe aplastic anemia or a healthy control (not recorded which).

The genes are TRBV7-8 and TRBJ2-7; TRBD1 matches at 8 bases. J lost 7 bases, V lost 1 base, and 12 bases had no gene match. Germline lookup yields CDR1 SGHVS and CDR2 FQNEAQ. This CDR3 region has 16 residues. The CDR3, as DNA: TGTGCCAGCAGCTTAGTCGGGACAGGACATCGGGGGGAGCAGTACTTC. This codes for CASSLVGTGHRGEQYF.

This clonotype was counted many times. The chain links TRBV20-1 to TRBJ2-3, with 11 bases fitting TRBD1. This CDR3 is built from 22 residues. V shed 0 bases and J 6 bases; nucleotides not matched to a gene: 26. Looked up from germline, CDR1 is DFQATT and CDR2 is SNEGSKA (reference sequence). The CDR3 DNA reads as TGCAGTGCTAGAGATGATTGGGGTCGGGACAGGGGGACCCCATGGTTGGTCGATACGCAGTATTTT. Its translation is CSARDDWGRDRGTPWLVDTQYF.

This clonotype was seen many times. The CDR3 reads CASSDEGAGYNEQFF. CDR3 nucleotide sequence: TGCGCCAGCAGTGACGAGGGGGCGGGTTACAATGAGCAGTTCTTC. The chain has TRBV10-2 and TRBJ2-1; 7 nucleotides align to TRBD1. After removal of 3 bases from V and 4 bases from J, the junction contained 6 bases not matched to a gene. Germline V lookup: CDR1 WSHSY, CDR2 SAAADI. This CDR3 has 15 amino acids.

The genes are TRBV7-9 and TRBJ2-5; D is undetermined. Trimming cost V 1 base and J 3 bases, with 9 bases left between them. Germline V gene sequence: CDR1 SEHNR, CDR2 FQNEAQ (reference sequence). The CDR3 contains 14 residues. CDR3 sequence reads: CASSLDGSKETQYF. The CDR3 DNA is TGTGCCAGCAGCTTAGACGGATCGAAAGAGACCCAGTACTTC.